This TCR beta chain emerged from a study of blood T cells in healthy people across ages. The study, taken as a whole, reports: Relative to aged donors, long-lived donors carried more naive CD4+ cells and displayed higher diversity.

In the case of this clonotype: Its cognate antigen is unknown. The germline gene is not matched at one end of the junction; a read error may be the cause.

A second PCR of 7 to 11 cycles used a sample-barcoded 5' primer and a J-beta primer mix. TCRdb ran MiXCR on the 5' RACE reads and lists one entry per CDR3 protein. The data contain around 1.7 million distinct CDR3 sequences, 28% of them singletons. The CDR3 is 16 amino acids. The V call is TRBV12-3 or TRBV12-4, the J call TRBJ2-3, with D perhaps given as TRBD1 or TRBD2 (5 bases each). The TCR was taken from a woman aged 30 to 39 in good health. The sample was blood. The CDR3 bases are TGTGCCGGCAGTCTCGGGACCGCCCATAGATCAGATACGCAGTATTTT. Residues: CAGSLGTAHRSDTQYF.